This T cell receptor beta chain comes out of a study of shared clonotypes between healthy human individuals. This table comes from immunoSEQ multiplex PCR, and its TCRdb copy is limited to in-frame clones, with some not included. The sample shows about 2.4 million clones, around nine tenths of them seen only once. The germline V and J ends were trimmed by 5 bases and 0 bases, with 14 bases remaining between them. The CDR3 runs 16 residues. Per the germline V gene, CDR1 is SGHRS and CDR2 is YFSETQ. Sequencing was performed on naive CD4+ T cells sorted from blood. Described subset: CD45RA+ positively selected. This TCR derives from a man aged 18 to 35 in good health. The chain has TRBV5-1 and TRBJ2-2, with TRBD1 as a possible D gene (5 bases). The CDR3 loop reads CASSKSGHANTGELFF. Here the CDR3 DNA reads TGCGCCAGCAGTAAGTCAGGGCACGCGAACACCGGGGAGCTGTTTTTT.